This T cell receptor beta chain was found in a study of blood T cell repertoires in COVID-19. Looking at the study overall: Whether acute or convalescent, the COVID-19 samples came from the United States, Italy and Spain.

Clones were sequenced by immunoSEQ multiplex PCR, and TCRdb holds only the in-frame ones, with some missing. This table holds fewer than 350,000 clones, around 86% found once. CDR1 is KGHDR, CDR2 SFDVKD, per germline. V was trimmed by 5 bases and J by 2 bases, leaving 12 bases between them. This CDR3 is 14 amino acids long. Sequences were obtained from PBMCs or T cells enriched from blood (not recorded which). This TCR derives from a man aged 55 to 70 who had recovered from COVID-19. The J gene is TRBJ2-7, the V gene TRBV24-1; D is uncertain. CDR3 protein: CATSGAGDTYEQYF. CDR3 DNA sequence: TGTGCCACCAGTGGGGCAGGTGATACCTACGAGCAGTACTTC.